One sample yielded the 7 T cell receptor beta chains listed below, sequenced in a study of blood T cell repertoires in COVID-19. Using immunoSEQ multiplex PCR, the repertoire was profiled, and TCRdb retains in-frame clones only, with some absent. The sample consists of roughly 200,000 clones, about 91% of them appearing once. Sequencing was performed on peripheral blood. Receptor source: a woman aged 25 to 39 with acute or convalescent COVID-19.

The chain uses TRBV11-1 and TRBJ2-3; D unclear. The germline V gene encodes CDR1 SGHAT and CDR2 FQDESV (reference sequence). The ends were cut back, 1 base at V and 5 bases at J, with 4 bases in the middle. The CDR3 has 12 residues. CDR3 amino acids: CASSLVGDTQYF. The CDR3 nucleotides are TGTGCCAGCAGCTTAGTCGGAGATACGCAGTATTTT.

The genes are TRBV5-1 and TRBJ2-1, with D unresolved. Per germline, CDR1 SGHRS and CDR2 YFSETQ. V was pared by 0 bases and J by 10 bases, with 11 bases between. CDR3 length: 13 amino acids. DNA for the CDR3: TGCGCCAGCAGCTTGGATTATAGTCGGGAGCAGTTCTTC. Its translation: CASSLDYSREQFF.

CDR3 in DNA: TGTGCCGCTGCCAGCATGGCGGAAGAGCAGTTCTTC. This encodes CAAASMAEEQFF. The chain uses TRBV6-5 and TRBJ2-1; no firm D call. Trimming left V 11 bases short and J 10 bases short, with 18 bases between. Germline-derived CDR1 and CDR2 are MNHEY and SVGAGI. CDR3 length: 12 residues.

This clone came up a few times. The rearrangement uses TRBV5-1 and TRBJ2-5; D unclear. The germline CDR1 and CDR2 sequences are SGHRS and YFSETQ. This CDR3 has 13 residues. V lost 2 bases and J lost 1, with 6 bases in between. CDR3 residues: CASSLQSQETQYF. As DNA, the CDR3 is TGCGCCAGCAGCTTACAAAGCCAAGAGACCCAGTACTTC. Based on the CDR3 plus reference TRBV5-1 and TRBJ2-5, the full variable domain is KAGVTQTPRYLIKTRGQQVTLSCSPISGHRSVSWYQQTPGQGLQFLFEYFSETQRNKGNFPGRFSGRQFSNSRSEMNVSTLELGDSALYLCASSLQSQETQYFGPGTRLLVL.

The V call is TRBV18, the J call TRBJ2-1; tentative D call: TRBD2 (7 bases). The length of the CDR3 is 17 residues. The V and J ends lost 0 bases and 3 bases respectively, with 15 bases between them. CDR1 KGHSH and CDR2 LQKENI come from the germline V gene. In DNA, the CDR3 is TGTGCCAGCTCACCACCGGGAGGGGGGAGTGTCTACAATGAGCAGTTCTTC. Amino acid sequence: CASSPPGGGSVYNEQFF.

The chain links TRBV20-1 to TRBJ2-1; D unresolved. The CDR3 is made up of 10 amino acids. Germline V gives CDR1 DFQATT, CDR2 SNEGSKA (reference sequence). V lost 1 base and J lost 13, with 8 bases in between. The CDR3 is CSARVSPQFF. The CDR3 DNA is TGCAGTGCTAGAGTTAGCCCTCAGTTCTTC.

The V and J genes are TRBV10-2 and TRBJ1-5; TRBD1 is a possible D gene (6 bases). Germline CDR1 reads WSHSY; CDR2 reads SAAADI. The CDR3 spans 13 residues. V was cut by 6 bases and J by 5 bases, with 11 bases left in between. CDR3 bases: TGCGCCAGCAGAGCACCAGGGGATCAGCCCCAGCATTTT. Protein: CASRAPGDQPQHF.